A single T cell receptor (beta chain) is shown here with its context. This entry comes from a study of shared clonotypes between healthy human individuals. Running of the assay took place at deep level. Repertoires were generated with immunoSEQ multiplex PCR, while TCRdb's copy carries only in-frame clones and drops some. The table includes over a million clones, roughly 97% detected once. Germline V gene sequence: CDR1 SQVTM, CDR2 ANQGSEA. With 6 bases removed from V and 5 bases from J, the gap between germline ends came to 10 bases. CDR3 length: 11 amino acids. Sequencing was performed on naive CD4+ T cells sorted from blood. Subset given: CD45RA+ positively selected. The V and J genes are TRBV29-1 and TRBJ2-5; TRBD2 is a possible D gene (6 bases). The sequence came from a man under 40 in good health. The CDR3: CSVKEGETQYF. CDR3 DNA sequence: TGCAGCGTAAAGGAGGGGGAGACCCAGTACTTC. The complete variable domain, with remaining parts taken from reference TRBV29-1 and TRBJ2-5, reads SAVISQKPSRDICQRGTSLTIQCQVDSQVTMMFWYRQQPGQSLTLIATANQGSEATYESGFVIDKFPISRPNLTFSTLTVSNMSPEDSSIYLCSVKEGETQYFGPGTRLLVL.